A selection of T cell receptor beta chains follows, all from one sample in a study of CD8+CD57+ T cells in acquired aplastic anemia. From the reads, TCRdb called clonotypes with MiXCR, one entry per CDR3 protein. The sample consists of some 220,000 distinct CDR3 sequences, 34% of them appearing once. What was sequenced was sorted CD4+, CD8+, or CD8+CD57+ T cells (not recorded which) from PBMCs. The receptors originated from a human donor in good health, serving as a control. Each CDR3 is given with its conserved first and last residue. A D gene is named only where the DNA matches it firmly. Only some rows state a clone size, as once, few, many or a class for expanded clones.

>-|TRBV24-1|TRBJ2-3|-
CATSQGTPPDTQYF
TGTGCCACCAGTCAGGGAACCCCTCCAGATACGCAGTATTTT
>TRBD2|TRBV7-3|TRBJ2-1|few
CASSQYPSGSSYNEQFF
TGTGCCAGCAGCCAGTACCCGAGCGGGAGCTCCTACAATGAGCAGTTCTTC
>-|TRBV10-3|TRBJ1-1|-
CAISESQGFGTEAFF
TGTGCCATCAGTGAGTCTCAGGGGTTTGGCACTGAAGCTTTCTTT
>-|TRBV6-5|TRBJ1-2|-
CASSYRRSGYGYTF
TGTGCCAGCAGTTACAGGCGATCGGGCTATGGCTACACCTTC
>-|TRBV10-3|TRBJ1-6|once
CAIHRDGKSPLHF
TGTGCCATCCACAGGGACGGGAAATCACCCCTCCACTTT
>TRBD2|TRBV2|TRBJ2-3|many
CASSELGGIDTQYF
TGTGCCAGCAGTGAATTGGGAGGGATAGATACGCAGTATTTT
>-|TRBV6-2/TRBV6-3|TRBJ1-6|-
CASSYPEGRSPLHF
TGTGCCAGCAGTTACCCCGAAGGTAGATCACCCCTCCACTTT
>-|TRBV12-3/TRBV12-4|TRBJ2-7|-
CASSSDSATYEQYF
TGTGCCAGCAGTTCGGACAGTGCCACCTACGAGCAGTACTTC
>TRBD2|TRBV28|TRBJ2-1|-
CASTHGTSGSANEQFF
TGTGCCAGCACTCACGGGACTAGCGGGAGCGCCAATGAGCAGTTCTTC
>-|TRBV6-1|TRBJ1-1|few
CASNHGGSNTEAFF
TGTGCCAGCAACCACGGGGGCTCGAACACTGAAGCTTTCTTT
>TRBD2|TRBV7-3|TRBJ2-3|-
CASSLKGLAGGPSDTQYF
TGTGCCAGCAGCTTAAAAGGACTAGCGGGGGGGCCTTCAGATACGCAGTATTTT
>-|TRBV27|TRBJ1-6|many
CASGEVDSPLHF
TGTGCCAGCGGGGAGGTGGATTCACCCCTCCACTTT
>-|TRBV10-3|TRBJ1-6|many
CAISQRSLGNSPLHF
TGTGCCATCAGTCAAAGGTCCTTGGGTAATTCACCCCTCCACTTT
>TRBD2|TRBV9|TRBJ2-1|-
CASSSGLAGYEQFF
TGTGCCAGCAGCTCCGGACTAGCGGGATACGAGCAGTTCTTC
>TRBD2|TRBV2|TRBJ2-2|many
CASRLAGGSNTGELFF
TGTGCCAGCAGATTAGCGGGGGGCTCGAACACCGGGGAGCTGTTTTTT
>TRBD1|TRBV15|TRBJ2-7|many
CATSTSGTAIYEQYF
TGTGCCACCAGCACATCCGGGACAGCCATCTACGAGCAGTACTTC
>-|TRBV6-6|TRBJ2-5|-
CASSYKASALETQYF
TGTGCCAGCAGTTACAAGGCTAGTGCTCTAGAGACCCAGTACTTC
>TRBD2|TRBV11-1|TRBJ2-3|many
CASSLYPTLSSGSTDTQYF
TGTGCCAGCAGCTTATACCCCACATTATCTAGCGGGAGTACAGATACGCAGTATTTT
>-|TRBV20-1|TRBJ1-1|many
CSAKQWGGLNTEAFF
TGCAGTGCGAAACAATGGGGGGGGCTGAACACTGAAGCTTTCTTT
>-|TRBV20-1|TRBJ1-1|-
CSAIHSRGRAGAFF
TGCAGTGCTATCCACTCAAGAGGGAGGGCTGGAGCTTTCTTT
>-|TRBV7-9|TRBJ1-2|few
CASSLVGHGYTF
TGTGCCAGCAGCTTAGTTGGGCATGGCTACACCTTC
>-|TRBV7-6|TRBJ2-7|few
CASSFDNSYEQYF
TGTGCCAGCAGCTTCGACAACTCCTACGAGCAGTACTTC
>-|TRBV2|TRBJ1-2|many
CASSEALGRGTLYGYTF
TGTGCCAGCAGTGAAGCGCTGGGGAGAGGCACACTCTATGGCTACACCTTC
>-|TRBV5-1|TRBJ1-2|many
CASSEFGQNYGYTF
TGCGCCAGCAGCGAATTCGGACAGAACTATGGCTACACCTTC
>-|TRBV19|TRBJ1-2|many
CASSSRSFYGYTF
TGTGCCAGTAGTAGCAGGAGCTTCTATGGCTACACCTTC
>-|TRBV9|TRBJ1-3|many
CASSVGRWDSGNTIYF
TGTGCCAGCAGCGTAGGACGGTGGGACTCTGGAAACACCATATATTTT
>TRBD1|TRBV11-2|TRBJ2-7|-
CASSPRPGTDYEQYF
TGTGCCAGCAGCCCCCGGCCCGGGACAGACTACGAGCAGTACTTC
>TRBD1|TRBV10-3|TRBJ1-6|once
CASSAGQENSPLHF
TGTGCCAGCAGTGCGGGACAGGAGAATTCACCCCTCCACTTT
>-|TRBV10-1|TRBJ2-1|few
CASSEGRGEQFF
TGCGCCAGCAGTGAAGGACGAGGTGAGCAGTTCTTC
>-|TRBV24-1|TRBJ2-1|-
CATSDLAF
TGTGCCACCAGTGACTTGGCTTTC
>-|TRBV7-6|TRBJ2-1|-
CASSLMGGEQFF
TGTGCCAGCAGCTTAATGGGAGGCGAGCAGTTCTTC
>TRBD1|TRBV24-1|TRBJ2-2|-
CATSGTGGTGGWAGELFF
TGTGCCACCAGTGGCACAGGAGGGACAGGGGGCTGGGCCGGGGAGCTGTTTTTT
>-|TRBV5-8|TRBJ1-2|many
CASSPVPEPYGYTF
TGTGCCAGCAGCCCGGTGCCGGAGCCGTATGGCTACACCTTC
>TRBD1|TRBV15|TRBJ1-4|many
CATSTGQGNEKLFF
TGTGCCACCAGTACGGGACAGGGTAATGAAAAACTGTTTTTT
>-|TRBV4-1|TRBJ2-7|many
CASSQDRQVYEQYF
TGCGCCAGCAGCCAAGATAGGCAGGTCTACGAGCAGTACTTC
>TRBD1|TRBV2|TRBJ2-3|many
CASSQTGDTQYF
TGTGCCAGCAGTCAGACAGGGGATACGCAGTATTTT
>TRBD1|TRBV19|TRBJ1-6|many
CASRTGDNNSPLHF
TGTGCCAGTAGGACAGGGGATAATAATTCACCCCTCCACTTT
>-|TRBV9|TRBJ2-3|many
CASSSGDTQYF
TGTGCCAGCAGTTCGGGGGATACGCAGTATTTT
>-|TRBV5-5|TRBJ2-7|many
CASSTLDSYEQYF
TGTGCCAGCAGCACCCTGGACAGCTACGAGCAGTACTTC
>-|TRBV15|TRBJ2-2|many
CATSRDIVSQRYPERAGELFF
TGTGCCACCAGCAGAGATATCGTTAGTCAGAGATATCCCGAACGAGCCGGGGAGCTGTTTTTT
>TRBD2|TRBV10-3|TRBJ2-1|many
CAISAVTSIRGEQFF
TGTGCCATCAGTGCTGTGACTAGCATCCGGGGTGAGCAGTTCTTC
>-|TRBV29-1|TRBJ2-1|-
CSVAYEGSVFGKQFF
TGCAGCGTAGCTTATGAGGGATCTGTCTTTGGTAAGCAGTTCTTC
>TRBD2|TRBV11-2|TRBJ2-7|many
CASSLEAGRVSYEQYF
TGTGCCAGCAGCTTAGAAGCGGGGCGGGTCTCCTACGAGCAGTACTTC
>TRBD1|TRBV6-2/TRBV6-3|TRBJ1-2|few
CASSYGGQGAGWNYGYTF
TGTGCCAGCAGTTATGGGGGACAGGGGGCGGGTTGGAACTATGGCTACACCTTC
>-|TRBV24-1|TRBJ1-5|once
CATSDWDGQAQHF
TGTGCCACCAGTGACTGGGACGGGCAGGCCCAGCATTTT